The 21 T cell receptor beta chains below were found in one sample sequenced in a study of blood T cell repertoires in COVID-19. The protocol was immunoSEQ multiplex PCR, while the TCRdb copy is restricted to in-frame clones and leaves out a portion. The repertoire includes tens of thousands of clones, approximately 82% of them detected once, and 5.5% to 7% sits in the top ten. Input material: peripheral blood. The receptor source for this set is a human donor in a cohort sampled during active or convalescent COVID-19.

The table lists this clone with a few counts. J is TRBJ2-1 and V is TRBV12-3 or TRBV12-4, with 8 nucleotides matching TRBD2. This CDR3 has 11 residues. Germline trimming cut 7 bases from V and 12 bases from J; bases unmatched to any gene: 5. The CDR3 DNA sequence: TGTGCCAGCACTGTAGCGGGGAGGCAGTTCTTC. Translated: CASTVAGRQFF.

The chain couples TRBV4-1 to TRBJ2-7; D is uncertain. Germline CDR1 and CDR2: MGHRA and YSYEKL. Deletions cut 4 bases from V and 3 bases from J, with 10 bases between. This CDR3 comprises 13 residues. The CDR3 coding sequence is TGCGCCAGCAGCCGAGAACTTAGCTACGAGCAGTACTTC. Its protein product is CASSRELSYEQYF.

The chain employs TRBV19 and TRBJ2-6, with D maybe TRBD1 (5 bases). The CDR3 runs to 15 residues. CDR1 and CDR2 from the germline V gene are LNHDA and SQIVND (reference sequence). V lost 1 base, J lost 3 bases, and 7 bases lay in between. This chain's CDR3 is CASSIGTHGANVLTF. The CDR3 nucleotides are TGTGCCAGTAGTATAGGGACACATGGGGCCAACGTCCTGACTTTC. Together with reference TRBV19 and TRBJ2-6, the CDR3 gives the full variable domain: DGGITQSPKYLFRKEGQNVTLSCEQNLNHDAMYWYRQDPGQGLRLIYYSQIVNDFQKGDIAEGYSVSREKKESFPLTVTSAQKNPTAFYLCASSIGTHGANVLTFGAGSRLTVL.

The chain employs TRBV7-2 and TRBJ2-5; TRBD1 matches at 8 bases. Unmatched junction bases numbered 10, after V lost 5 bases and J lost 5 bases. The germline V gene encodes CDR1 SGHTA and CDR2 FQGNSA. CDR3 size: 15 residues. The CDR3: CASSKNYDRGETQYF. The CDR3 region has the DNA TGTGCCAGCAGCAAGAACTATGACAGGGGTGAGACCCAGTACTTC.

This chain connects TRBV20-1 to TRBJ1-1, with no clear D. CDR3 length equals 13 residues. The ends were cut back, 3 bases at V and 0 bases at J, with 8 bases in the middle. CDR1 is DFQATT and CDR2 is SNEGSKA in the germline V gene (reference sequence). The CDR3 DNA sequence: TGCAGTGCTAGTAAACAGCTGAACACTGAAGCTTTCTTT. It is translated as CSASKQLNTEAFF.

The V gene is TRBV6-4, the J gene TRBJ1-5; D is unresolved. This CDR3 spans 13 amino acids. Germline V lookup: CDR1 MRHNA, CDR2 SNTAGT. The V gene lost 4 bases and the J gene lost 3 bases, with 7 bases spanning the gap. DNA for the CDR3: TGTGCCAGCAGTGTGCAACTCAATCAGCCCCAGCATTTT. Amino acids: CASSVQLNQPQHF.

This rearrangement joins TRBV9 to TRBJ1-5, with unresolved D. V dropped 4 bases and J dropped 2 bases, with 13 bases sitting between them. Germline V lookup: CDR1 SGDLS, CDR2 YYNGEE. This CDR3 region has 15 residues. CDR3 nucleotide sequence: TGTGCCAGCAGCTTCAGCGGGGAGCGCAATCAGCCCCAGCATTTT. It specifies CASSFSGERNQPQHF.

The chain joins TRBV27 to TRBJ2-7; TRBD1 matches 9 bases. The CDR3 extends over 16 amino acids. Germline-derived CDR1 and CDR2 are MNHEY and SMNVEV (reference sequence). The trim removed 6 bases at V and 7 bases at J, leaving 16 bases unmatched. The CDR3: CASRERNRDRVREQYF. The CDR3 DNA follows: TGTGCCAGCAGAGAGCGTAACCGGGACAGGGTGCGTGAGCAGTACTTC.

This clone was observed a handful of times. The J gene is TRBJ1-1, the V gene TRBV24-1, with TRBD1 matching 9 bases. The J segment lost 4 bases and the V segment lost 4 bases, leaving 0 bases of the junction unmatched. Looked up from germline, CDR1 is KGHDR and CDR2 is SFDVKD. The CDR3 is 13 residues long. For the CDR3, the DNA is TGTGCCACCAGTGAGGGACAGGGCACTGAAGCTTTCTTT. It codes for CATSEGQGTEAFF.

The CDR3 here is CASSQELSDHRNSPLHF. The CDR3 nucleotides read TGCGCCAGCAGCCAAGAACTATCAGACCATAGAAATTCACCCCTCCACTTT. V gene TRBV4-3 combines with J gene TRBJ1-6; D is ambiguous. V was trimmed by 0 bases and J by 7 bases, leaving 16 bases between them. The CDR3 runs to 17 residues. Germline loops: CDR1 LGHNA, CDR2 YSLEER.

The chain uses TRBV9 and TRBJ2-7, with TRBD1 matching over 8 bases. Looked up from germline, CDR1 is SGDLS and CDR2 is YYNGEE. This CDR3 has 14 residues. The ends lost 8 bases at V and 1 base at J; junction bases unmatched: 8. CDR3 coding DNA: TGTGCCAGGGAGCCGGGACAGGCATCCTACGAGCAGTACTTC. It yields the protein CAREPGQASYEQYF.

The chain couples TRBV27 to TRBJ1-5; TRBD1 matches at 10 bases. The CDR3 has 15 amino acids. Germline V CDR1 and CDR2: MNHEY, SMNVEV (reference sequence). With 10 bases clipped from V and 6 bases from J, the junction kept 12 bases outside the gene matches. CDR3 protein: CATSGTGALVQPQHF. DNA for the CDR3: TGTGCCACCTCCGGGACAGGGGCCCTTGTTCAGCCCCAGCATTTT.

The chain recombines TRBV30 with TRBJ1-5; no clear D. The CDR3 length is 14 residues. The V gene's germline CDR1 is GTSNPN and CDR2 SVGIG (reference sequence). The ends were cut back, 1 base at V and 1 base at J, with 8 bases in the middle. The CDR3 bases are TGTGCCTGGAGTGGAGACACAAGCAATCAGCCCCAGCATTTT. Amino acids: CAWSGDTSNQPQHF. The complete variable domain, with remaining parts taken from reference TRBV30 and TRBJ1-5, reads SQTIHQWPATLVQPVGSPLSLECTVEGTSNPNLYWYRQAAGRGLQLLFYSVGIGQISSEVPQNLSASRPQDRQFILSSKKLLLSDSGFYLCAWSGDTSNQPQHFGDGTRLSIL.

V and J are TRBV9 and TRBJ2-7; 7 bases fit TRBD1. CDR1 and CDR2 from the germline V gene are SGDLS and YYNGEE. The J segment lost 4 bases and the V segment lost 4 bases, leaving 14 bases of the junction unmatched. This CDR3 contains 16 residues. CDR3 in DNA: TGTGCCAGCAGCCCGACGGGAAGAGCAGGGGGATACGAGCAGTACTTC. The encoded protein is CASSPTGRAGGYEQYF.

The table lists this clone with a count of one. This chain uses TRBV6-6 with TRBJ1-5; maybe TRBD1 (5 bases). Germline V gives CDR1 MNHNY, CDR2 SVGAGI (reference sequence). Trimming pared 5 bases from V and 7 bases from J, leaving 18 bases between. This CDR3 is built from 15 residues. CDR3 in DNA: TGTGCCAGCAGTCAGACAGAGGCCCCTGAGCAGCCCCAGCATTTT. Translation gives CASSQTEAPEQPQHF.

The rearrangement joins TRBV24-1 to TRBJ2-3; no clear D. V was pared by 1 base and J by 2 bases, with 15 bases between. The CDR3 totals 17 residues. Germline loops: CDR1 KGHDR, CDR2 SFDVKD. CDR3 loop: CATSDLTQFLYTDTQYF. In DNA form, the CDR3 reads TGTGCCACCAGTGATTTAACACAGTTTCTTTACACAGATACGCAGTATTTT.

The table lists this clone with a few counts. V and J are TRBV7-2 and TRBJ1-4; D not certain. V dropped 3 bases and J dropped 8 bases, with 16 bases sitting between them. Germline CDR1 is SGHTA and CDR2 is FQGNSA. CDR3 length: 15 amino acids. CDR3 in amino acids: CASSLAKLRSEKLFF. The CDR3, as DNA: TGTGCCAGCAGCTTGGCCAAATTACGCTCCGAAAAACTGTTTTTT.

The gene calls are TRBV10-3 and TRBJ1-4; 7 nucleotides agree with TRBD1. The V segment lost 2 bases and the J segment 8 bases; nucleotides outside the gene matches: 14. This CDR3 spans 17 amino acids. The germline CDR1 and CDR2 sequences are ENHRY and SYGVKD. CDR3 DNA sequence: TGTGCCATCAGTGAGGCACCTTGGACAGGAGGACAGGAAAAACTGTTTTTT. It translates to CAISEAPWTGGQEKLFF.

This clone was seen once. This CDR3 reads CASSLALSSGANVLTF. DNA of the CDR3: TGTGCCAGCAGCTTGGCCCTGTCCTCTGGGGCCAACGTCCTGACTTTC. The chain combines TRBV5-6 with TRBJ2-6; D gene uncertain. Trimming pared 0 bases from V and 0 bases from J, leaving 7 bases between. The CDR3 loop spans 16 amino acids. In germline, CDR1 is SGHDT, CDR2 YYEEEE.

This clone was recorded once. CDR3 in DNA: TGTGCCAGCAGCAAGGACAGCCGCTCCAGCTCCTATAATTCACCCCTCCACTTT. This gives the protein CASSKDSRSSSYNSPLHF. The J gene is TRBJ1-6, the V gene TRBV7-6; TRBD1 is a possible D gene (6 bases). CDR3 size: 18 residues. Trimming removed 5 bases at V and 0 bases at J, with 17 bases between. Germline CDR1 SGHVS, CDR2 FNYEAQ. Supplemented by reference TRBV7-6 and TRBJ1-6, the full variable domain reads GAGVSQSPRYKVTKRGQDVALRCDPISGHVSLYWYRQALGQGPEFLTYFNYEAQQDKSGLPNDRFSAERPEGSISTLTIQRTEQRDSAMYRCASSKDSRSSSYNSPLHFGNGTRLTVT.

The chain recombines TRBV7-2 with TRBJ1-1, with TRBD1 as a possible D gene (6 bases). Germline V gene sequence: CDR1 SGHTA, CDR2 FQGNSA. Trimming cost V 5 bases and J 3 bases, with 13 bases left between them. CDR3 length: 14 amino acids. CDR3 nucleotide sequence: TGTGCCAGCAGCCTGGGGCAGGGGTACACTGAAGCTTTCTTT. Its translation is CASSLGQGYTEAFF.